This T cell receptor (beta chain) stems from a study of blood T cell repertoires in COVID-19. Whole-study context: From the United States, Italy and Spain came samples of acute and convalescent COVID-19.

V was trimmed by 5 bases and J by 1 base, leaving 8 bases between them. The CDR3 is made up of 13 amino acids. The germline V gene has CDR1 KGHSH and CDR2 LQKENI. Original processing methods: Estimation of nucleated cell counts relied on the amplification of reference gene primers. Method: immunoSEQ multiplex PCR; TCRdb's copy keeps in-frame clones and lacks some. V and J calls plus clone size are reproduced from that table; the DNA served to infer D and trimming. The sample lists some 250,000 clones; around 88% were seen once. The sample was peripheral blood. The gene calls are TRBV18 and TRBJ1-1; tentative D call: TRBD1 (5 bases). This receptor was identified in a woman in her thirties who had recovered from COVID-19. As DNA, the CDR3 is TGTGCCAGCTCATTTGACAGGAACACTGAAGCTTTCTTT. This encodes CASSFDRNTEAFF.